One and the same sample provided the 27 T cell receptor beta chains below, sequenced in a study of CD8 T cells in ankylosing spondylitis. In TCRdb, the 5' RACE reads were re-called with MiXCR into one record per CDR3 protein. The data contain some 150,000 distinct CDR3 sequences, about an eighth of them singletons. Sequenced input: blood, either unsorted or a sorted T cell fraction (not recorded which). All receptors derive from a female donor with ankylosing spondylitis or in good health (not recorded which).

This clonotype was seen ten or more times. The V call is TRBV5-1, the J call TRBJ1-1, with 12 nucleotides matching TRBD1. The CDR3 is 18 residues long. Trimming removed 3 bases from V and 2 bases from J; junction bases left unmatched: 11. Germline V lookup: CDR1 SGHRS, CDR2 YFSETQ. CDR3 amino acids: CASSSGTGGVPYNTEAFF. Written as DNA, the CDR3 is TGCGCCAGCAGCTCCGGGACAGGGGGCGTTCCTTACAACACTGAAGCTTTCTTT. Complete variable domain (other parts from reference TRBV5-1 and TRBJ1-1): KAGVTQTPRYLIKTRGQQVTLSCSPISGHRSVSWYQQTPGQGLQFLFEYFSETQRNKGNFPGRFSGRQFSNSRSEMNVSTLELGDSALYLCASSSGTGGVPYNTEAFFGQGTRLTVV.

This clonotype appeared many times. The J gene is TRBJ1-1, the V gene TRBV5-1; 9 bases align to TRBD1. V trimming: 6 bases; J trimming: 3 bases; junction bases outside the gene matches: 6. CDR3 length: 14 amino acids. Germline CDR1 SGHRS, CDR2 YFSETQ. The CDR3 region has the DNA TGCGCCAGCAACCCGGGACAGGGAGACACTGAAGCTTTCTTT. Translating gives CASNPGQGDTEAFF.

At least ten counts were recorded for this clonotype. V gene TRBV25-1 combines with J gene TRBJ1-1; TRBD1 matches 10 bases. The CDR3 loop spans 14 amino acids. Germline-derived CDR1 and CDR2 are MGHDK and SYGVNS. The V and J ends lost 3 bases and 5 bases, in that order; junction bases with no gene match: 3. The CDR3 DNA follows: TGTGCCAGCAGTGAGACAGGGGGCGGAACTGAAGCTTTCTTT. Amino acid sequence: CASSETGGGTEAFF.

The chain recombines TRBV20-1 with TRBJ2-1, with D unclear. The CDR3 extends over 15 amino acids. The V gene's germline CDR1 is DFQATT and CDR2 SNEGSKA (reference sequence). The CDR3 loop reads CNAPLAGVRDNEQFF. CDR3 nucleotide sequence: TGCAATGCCCCATTAGCAGGAGTACGGGACAATGAGCAGTTCTTC.

This clonotype was picked up many times. V is TRBV3-1 and J is TRBJ2-1; D tentatively reads TRBD1 or TRBD2 (5 bases each). V lost 4 bases and J 7 bases, leaving 11 bases between the germline ends. The CDR3 contains 13 residues. CDR1 and CDR2 from the germline V gene are LGHDT and YNNKEL (reference sequence). The CDR3 DNA is TGTGCCAGCAGCCCTCTCGAGGGGAATGAGCAGTTCTTC. Protein sequence: CASSPLEGNEQFF.

This clonotype was picked up many times. The genes are TRBV28 and TRBJ2-7; 8 bases match TRBD1. The junction had 10 bases not matched to a gene; V was cut back by 7 bases and J by 5 bases. Looked up from germline, CDR1 is MDHEN and CDR2 is SYDVKM. There are 14 residues in the CDR3. The CDR3, as DNA: TGTGCCAGCATTCTCAACAGGGGGTCCCACGAGCAGTACTTC. Its translation is CASILNRGSHEQYF.

This clonotype was found a few times. This chain joins TRBV7-6 and TRBJ2-7; 11 nucleotides line up with TRBD2. The length of the CDR3 is 15 residues. CDR1 SGHVS and CDR2 FNYEAQ come from the germline V gene. Trimming removed 5 bases from V and 2 bases from J; junction bases left unmatched: 5. For the CDR3, the DNA is TGTGCCAGCAGCCAGGGACTAGCGGAAACCTACGAGCAGTACTTC. It specifies CASSQGLAETYEQYF.

This clonotype was seen many times. An end of the junction does not agree with germline; a read error may underlie this. The CDR3 is CTSTLGGQLYNEQFF. DNA for the CDR3: TGTACCAGCACCCTCGGGGGACAGTTATACAATGAGCAGTTCTTC. The rearrangement joins TRBV28 to TRBJ2-1; D might be TRBD1 (7 bases). This CDR3 contains 15 residues. CDR1 MDHEN and CDR2 SYDVKM come from the germline V gene.

This clonotype appeared many times. The rearrangement joins TRBV5-5 to TRBJ1-6; D call uncertain. Germline assignment: CDR1 SGHKS and CDR2 YYEKEE (reference sequence). V was trimmed by 4 bases and J by 7 bases, leaving 12 bases between them. This CDR3 contains 14 residues. As DNA, the CDR3 is TGTGCCAGCAGCCCGTTCCGTCCAAATTCACCCCTCCACTTT. Protein: CASSPFRPNSPLHF.

This clonotype was detected ten times or more. The chain links TRBV20-1 to TRBJ1-6, with D maybe TRBD1 (5 bases). The CDR3 totals 14 residues. The germline gives CDR1 DFQATT, CDR2 SNEGSKA (reference sequence). Trimming stripped 6 bases from V and 4 bases from J, with 13 bases between. The CDR3 coding sequence is TGCAGTGCCTGGGGCAGGGCTTATAATTCACCCCTCCACTTT. Protein: CSAWGRAYNSPLHF.

The chain joins TRBV10-1 to TRBJ2-5; 11 nucleotides match TRBD1. Germline CDR1 is WNHNN and CDR2 is SYGVQD (reference sequence). The junction had 4 bases not matched to a gene; V was cut back by 4 bases and J by 3 bases. The CDR3 contains 15 residues. The CDR3, as DNA: TGCGCCAGCAGTGGGACAGGGGGCTTGGAAGAGACCCAGTACTTC. Residues: CASSGTGGLEETQYF.

This clonotype has at least ten counts. In DNA form, the CDR3 reads TGTGCCAGCAGCTTAGAGGGACAGGGGGCTTACAATGAGCAGTTCTTC. Translation: CASSLEGQGAYNEQFF. This sequence joins TRBV11-3 and TRBJ2-1, with TRBD1 identical over 12 bases. Germline V CDR1 and CDR2: SGHNT, YENEEA. The CDR3 runs to 16 residues. V trimming: 0 bases; J trimming: 4 bases; junction bases outside the gene matches: 1.

In this sample, this clonotype turned up many times. The rearrangement joins TRBV5-1 to TRBJ1-6, with D possibly TRBD1 on 5 matching bases. Per the germline V gene, CDR1 is SGHRS and CDR2 is YFSETQ. Deletions cut 4 bases from V and 7 bases from J, with 15 bases between. The CDR3 has 15 amino acids. The CDR3 is CASSQGPGWNSPLHF. The CDR3 nucleotides are TGCGCCAGCAGCCAGGGCCCCGGGTGGAATTCACCCCTCCACTTT.

Relative to its sample, this clonotype is medium-sized. The V gene is TRBV20-1, the J gene TRBJ2-3; 8 bases line up with TRBD2. The CDR3 loop spans 14 amino acids. CDR1 DFQATT and CDR2 SNEGSKA come from the germline V gene (reference sequence). Losses at the gene ends were 6 bases for V and 1 base for J; bases not matched to a gene: 6. The CDR3 DNA is TGCAGTGCCCCTCTTAGCGGGGGCACAGATACGCAGTATTTT. It encodes CSAPLSGGTDTQYF.

At least ten counts were recorded for this clonotype. The V gene is TRBV5-1, the J gene TRBJ2-3, with 10 bases that match TRBD2. This CDR3 is 17 amino acids long. After removal of 3 bases from V and 2 bases from J, the junction contained 9 bases not matched to a gene. CDR1 and CDR2 from the germline V gene are SGHRS and YFSETQ. The CDR3 DNA follows: TGCGCCAGCAGCTCCTCCCTTACTAGCGGGACCACAGATACGCAGTATTTT. Its translation is CASSSSLTSGTTDTQYF.

The table lists this clonotype with a few counts. This chain connects TRBV5-5 to TRBJ2-6, with D possibly called TRBD1 or TRBD2 (7 bases each). The CDR3 extends over 17 amino acids. Trimming shortened V by 1 base and J by 0 bases, and 11 bases separated the two germline ends. Germline V CDR1 and CDR2: SGHKS, YYEKEE (reference sequence). DNA of the CDR3: TGTGCCAGCAGCTTGAGCGGGACAGACTCTGGGGCCAACGTCCTGACTTTC. Translated, it gives CASSLSGTDSGANVLTF.

This clonotype was seen at least ten times. The chain couples TRBV20-1 to TRBJ1-6; D is unresolved. CDR1 and CDR2 from the germline V gene are DFQATT and SNEGSKA (reference sequence). The V gene lost 1 base and the J gene lost 16 bases, with 17 bases spanning the gap. CDR3 length: 13 residues. CDR3 in DNA: TGCAGTGCTAGAGCCGAGTATCCCGTCTCGCTCCACTTT. Translation gives CSARAEYPVSLHF.

Worth noting for this clonotype: Given a much more abundant clone one base away, this may be a read error. This rearrangement joins TRBV28 to TRBJ1-1; TRBD1 might be the D (6 bases). The V gene's germline CDR1 is MDHEN and CDR2 SYDVKM. There are 13 residues in the CDR3. With 10 bases removed from V and 7 bases from J, the gap between germline ends came to 19 bases. The CDR3 is CATTIPGVGEAFF. The CDR3 DNA sequence: TGTGCCACCACCATTCCAGGGGTAGGTGAAGCTTTCTTT.

This clonotype showed up just a few times. The chain carries TRBV29-1 and TRBJ2-1; 8 nucleotides match TRBD2. CDR3 size: 15 residues. CDR1 and CDR2 from the germline V gene are SQVTM and ANQGSEA. V gave up 4 bases and J gave up 6 bases; unmatched junction bases: 11. CDR3 amino acids: CSVAYQGRGANEQFF. The CDR3 coding sequence is TGCAGCGTTGCCTACCAGGGGCGGGGGGCCAATGAGCAGTTCTTC.

This clonotype appeared many times. This chain uses TRBV28 with TRBJ2-3; D is ambiguous. Germline V gene data show CDR1 as MDHEN and CDR2 as SYDVKM. This CDR3 is built from 12 residues. The V end lost 5 bases, the J end lost 0 bases, and 3 bases lay between the germline ends. CDR3 sequence (DNA): TGTGCCAGCAGTGTTAGCACAGATACGCAGTATTTT. It translates to CASSVSTDTQYF.

This clonotype was observed many times. This rearrangement joins TRBV7-2 to TRBJ2-7, with 12 positions matching TRBD2. Germline values: CDR1 SGHTA, CDR2 FQGNSA. Trimming at V came to 4 bases and at J to 7 bases, leaving 11 bases not matched to a gene. The CDR3 length is 16 residues. The CDR3: CASSSLAGGDFLEQYF. The CDR3 coding sequence is TGTGCCAGCAGCTCACTAGCGGGGGGCGACTTTTTAGAGCAGTACTTC.

This clonotype was observed at least ten times. This chain connects TRBV20-1 to TRBJ2-5; a weak D match, TRBD2 (6 bases). The V gene's germline CDR1 is DFQATT and CDR2 SNEGSKA (reference sequence). V dropped 3 bases and J dropped 4 bases, with 12 bases sitting between them. This CDR3 has 13 residues. The CDR3 reads CSASGRGVETQYF. CDR3 DNA: TGCAGTGCTAGCGGGAGAGGGGTAGAGACCCAGTACTTC.

This clonotype was observed at least ten times. V gene TRBV6-1 combines with J gene TRBJ1-3; no reliable D call. The CDR3 has 15 residues. V was clipped by 6 bases and J by 3 bases, with 15 bases between them. Germline assignment: CDR1 MNHNS and CDR2 SASEGT. The CDR3 loop is CASRLTRVYGNTIYF. The CDR3 region has the DNA TGTGCCAGCAGGCTCACCCGAGTCTATGGAAACACCATATATTTT.

The rearrangement joins TRBV20-1 to TRBJ2-1; 10 positions agree with TRBD2. Germline V gives CDR1 DFQATT, CDR2 SNEGSKA (reference sequence). The CDR3 has 15 amino acids. Trimming cost V 6 bases and J 9 bases; bases outside gene matches: 14. The CDR3 DNA is TGCAGTGCCCAAGCGGGAGGGCCGAGGGTGGGTGAGCAGTTCTTC. This sequence encodes CSAQAGGPRVGEQFF.

The table lists this clonotype with a few counts. The gene calls are TRBV18 and TRBJ2-7, with 10 bases identical to TRBD2. This CDR3 contains 15 residues. Germline assignment: CDR1 KGHSH and CDR2 LQKENI. With V trimmed by 3 bases and J by 0 bases, 2 bases remained unmatched. The CDR3 is CASSPASGSSYEQYF. CDR3 in DNA: TGTGCCAGCTCACCTGCTAGCGGGAGCTCCTACGAGCAGTACTTC.

This clonotype was picked up many times. The genes are TRBV3-1 and TRBJ1-2; D unclear. V was clipped by 0 bases and J by 4 bases, with 12 bases between them. Germline CDR1 is LGHDT and CDR2 is YNNKEL (reference sequence). The CDR3 contains 15 residues. Here the CDR3 DNA reads TGTGCCAGCAGCCAAGATTCCACGGGCCTCTATGGCTACACCTTC. Translation gives CASSQDSTGLYGYTF.

This clonotype showed up many times. This CDR3 reads CSARAPGQGYGYTF. The CDR3 DNA is TGCAGTGCTAGAGCCCCGGGACAGGGCTATGGCTACACCTTC. V gene TRBV20-1 combines with J gene TRBJ1-2, with TRBD1 matching over 9 bases. The junction had 4 bases not matched to a gene; V was cut back by 1 base and J by 4 bases. Germline V lookup: CDR1 DFQATT, CDR2 SNEGSKA (reference sequence). The CDR3 sequence is 14 residues long.